Presented here are 2 T cell receptor beta chains from one specimen sequenced in a study of cytomegalovirus exposure and HLA in healthy donors. 13 Jbeta primers and 60 Vbeta primers were used for the PCR. The assay was immunoSEQ multiplex PCR, and TCRdb's table has in-frame clones only and misses some. The top ten hold approximately 3% of the sample, which has approximately 81,000 clones, about three quarters seen once. Sequencing used PBMCs. The source of these receptors is a man aged 50-60 years in good health and CMV-seropositive.

This clone was counted a few times. The same CDR3 can be traced to other DNA sequences in this sample. V gene TRBV7-9 combines with J gene TRBJ2-7, with D possibly TRBD2 on 6 matching bases. V lost 3 bases, J lost 3 bases, and 9 bases lay in between. From germline, CDR1 is SEHNR and CDR2 FQNEAQ (reference sequence). The CDR3 totals 13 residues. The CDR3 DNA reads TGTGCCAGCAGCTTGCGTAGCGGCTACGAGCAGTACTTC. Translating it yields CASSLRSGYEQYF.

As to this clone: The junction differs from germline at one of its ends, possibly a read error. The chain joins TRBV27 to TRBJ2-7; tentatively, D is TRBD1 (5 bases). CDR1 is MNHEY and CDR2 is SMNVEV in the germline V gene (reference sequence). This CDR3 is built from 15 residues. The CDR3 sequence is CAGSFGVAGSNEQYF. The CDR3 nucleotides read TGTGCCGGCAGTTTTGGTGTGGCAGGGTCGAACGAGCAGTACTTC.